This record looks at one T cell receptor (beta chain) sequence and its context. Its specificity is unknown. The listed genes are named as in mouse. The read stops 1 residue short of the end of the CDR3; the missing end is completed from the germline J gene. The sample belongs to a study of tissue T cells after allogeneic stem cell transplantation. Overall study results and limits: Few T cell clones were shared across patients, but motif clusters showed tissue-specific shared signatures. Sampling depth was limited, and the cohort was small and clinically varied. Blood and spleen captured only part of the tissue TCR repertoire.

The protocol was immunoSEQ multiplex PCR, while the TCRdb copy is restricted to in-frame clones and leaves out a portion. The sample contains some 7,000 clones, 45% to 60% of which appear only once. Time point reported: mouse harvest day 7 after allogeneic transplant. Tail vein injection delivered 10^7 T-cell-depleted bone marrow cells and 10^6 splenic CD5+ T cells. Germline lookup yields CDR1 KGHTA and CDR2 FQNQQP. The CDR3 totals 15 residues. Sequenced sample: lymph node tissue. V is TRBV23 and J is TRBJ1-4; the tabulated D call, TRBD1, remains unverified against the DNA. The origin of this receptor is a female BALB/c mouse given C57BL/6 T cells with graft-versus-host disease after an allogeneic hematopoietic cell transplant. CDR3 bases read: TGCTCCAGCAGTCAATCGACAGGGACCAACGAAAGATTATTT. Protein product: CSSSQSTGTNERLF. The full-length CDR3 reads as CSSSQSTGTNERLFF.